The 21 T cell receptor beta chains below come from one sample, sequenced in a study of cytomegalovirus exposure and HLA in healthy donors. With 60 Vbeta and 13 Jbeta primers, the PCR was carried out. Sequencing used immunoSEQ multiplex PCR; TCRdb keeps in-frame clones, though not all of them. The sample holds roughly 100,000 clones, 70% to 80% seen once. Sample: PBMCs. All receptors derive from a man in his fifties or sixties in good health and CMV-seropositive.

V and J are TRBV5-1 and TRBJ1-3; 7 bases are shared with TRBD1. With V trimmed by 4 bases and J by 2 bases, 6 bases remained unmatched. The CDR3 is made up of 15 amino acids. Germline CDR1 reads SGHRS; CDR2 reads YFSETQ. CDR3 loop: CASSPWTGAGNTIYF. The CDR3 DNA reads TGCGCCAGCAGCCCGTGGACAGGCGCTGGAAACACCATATATTTT.

This clone was seen a handful of times. The CDR3 protein is CASSPERAGGVDTQYF. In DNA form, the CDR3 reads TGTGCCAGCAGCCCTGAGAGAGCGGGAGGTGTAGATACGCAGTATTTT. The chain is built from TRBV6-4 and TRBJ2-3; 9 bases map to TRBD2. The CDR3 spans 16 residues. Germline V gene data show CDR1 as MRHNA and CDR2 as SNTAGT. Losses at the gene ends were 6 bases for V and 5 bases for J; bases not matched to a gene: 12.

The chain employs TRBV2 and TRBJ1-2; possible D gene TRBD1, 5 bases. Deletions cut 4 bases from V and 4 bases from J, with 10 bases between. The CDR3 has 13 amino acids. In germline, CDR1 is SNHLY, CDR2 FYNNEI. Here the CDR3 reads CASSGDRSYGYTF. CDR3 nucleotides: TGTGCCAGCAGTGGTGACAGAAGCTATGGCTACACCTTC.

This clone was detected a few times. One end of the junction does not line up with germline, which may come from a read error. The J gene is TRBJ2-4, the V gene TRBV27; the match to TRBD2 covers 10 bases. CDR1 and CDR2 (germline): MNHEY, SMNVEV (reference sequence). The CDR3 has 14 residues. The CDR3 sequence: CASSSRTSGNSQYF. The CDR3 DNA reads as TGTGCCAGCAGTTCCAGGACTAGCGGCAACAGTCAGTACTTC.

To note about this clone: Distinct nucleotide sequences in the sample also encode this CDR3. The genes are TRBV10-3 and TRBJ2-7; no clear D gene. CDR3 length equals 14 residues. Trimming removed 0 bases at V and 1 base at J, with 7 bases between. The germline V gene encodes CDR1 ENHRY and CDR2 SYGVKD. The CDR3 DNA sequence: TGTGCCATCAGTGAGTCCTCTAGTTCCTACGAGCAGTACTTC. Protein: CAISESSSSYEQYF.

The chain couples TRBV6-1 to TRBJ2-1; no reliable D call. This CDR3 comprises 12 residues. Per germline, CDR1 MNHNS and CDR2 SASEGT. V was cut by 8 bases and J by 4 bases, with 9 bases left in between. This chain's CDR3 is CASHPRYNEQFF. The CDR3 DNA is TGTGCCAGCCATCCGCGATACAATGAGCAGTTCTTC.

The chain joins TRBV15 to TRBJ2-5, with D tentatively TRBD2 (6 bases). V lost 9 bases and J 5 bases, leaving 16 bases between the germline ends. CDR1 and CDR2 from the germline V gene are LNHNV and YYDKDF (reference sequence). The CDR3 contains 13 residues. CDR3 sequence: CATSFGGGETQYF. CDR3 sequence (DNA): TGTGCCACTTCCTTCGGAGGAGGGGAGACCCAGTACTTC. Full variable domain (remainder filled in from reference TRBV15 and TRBJ2-5): DAMVIQNPRYQVTQFGKPVTLSCSQTLNHNVMYWYQQKSSQAPKLLFHYYDKDFNNEADTPDNFQSRRPNTSFCFLDIRSPGLGDTAMYLCATSFGGGETQYFGPGTRLLVL.

This chain connects TRBV6-1 to TRBJ2-5; tentatively, D is TRBD2 (5 bases). CDR3 size: 13 residues. The V gene's germline CDR1 is MNHNS and CDR2 SASEGT. V lost 6 bases and J lost 4, with 12 bases in between. Here the CDR3 reads CASSPLVGETQYF. DNA of the CDR3: TGTGCCAGCAGCCCACTAGTGGGAGAGACCCAGTACTTC.

The V gene is TRBV27, the J gene TRBJ2-1, with 12 bases matching TRBD2. J lost 3 bases, V lost 4 bases, and 4 bases had no gene match. CDR3 size: 16 residues. Per the germline V gene, CDR1 is MNHEY and CDR2 is SMNVEV (reference sequence). The CDR3 loop reads CASSSTTSGSYNEQFF. As DNA, the CDR3 is TGTGCCAGCAGTTCGACGACTAGCGGGAGCTACAATGAGCAGTTCTTC.

The chain uses TRBV18 and TRBJ2-2, with TRBD2 identical over 9 bases. Germline-derived CDR1 and CDR2 are KGHSH and LQKENI. The junction had 6 bases not matched to a gene; V was cut back by 3 bases and J by 1 base. CDR3 length: 17 amino acids. CDR3 region: CASSPLASGKNTGELFF. The CDR3, as DNA: TGTGCCAGCTCACCCCTGGCTAGCGGGAAGAACACCGGGGAGCTGTTTTTT.

The chain carries TRBV21-1 and TRBJ2-1; TRBD1, the D gene given by the table, was not confirmed from the DNA. TRBV21-1 is a recognized pseudogene. The CDR3 runs 18 residues. The CDR3 spells CASSKGWVGPSSYNEQFF. The CDR3 DNA is TGTGCCAGCAGCAAAGGGTGGGTGGGGCCTAGCTCCTACAATGAGCAGTTCTTC.

This clone was seen a single time. The genes are TRBV19 and TRBJ1-1; no reliable D call. Germline assignment: CDR1 LNHDA and CDR2 SQIVND (reference sequence). There are 11 residues in the CDR3. The CDR3 region is CSPPGNTEAFF. CDR3 nucleotide sequence: TGTTCCCCCCCGGGAAACACTGAAGCTTTCTTT.

This chain connects TRBV2 to TRBJ2-3; 8 bases fit TRBD1. The V segment lost 6 bases and the J segment 4 bases; nucleotides outside the gene matches: 12. There are 16 residues in the CDR3. Germline CDR1 and CDR2: SNHLY and FYNNEI. This CDR3 is CASRDRDWDVPDTQYF. CDR3 nucleotides: TGTGCCAGCAGGGACAGGGATTGGGACGTCCCAGATACGCAGTATTTT.

The chain joins TRBV6-5 to TRBJ2-2; 8 nucleotides match TRBD2. This CDR3 has 16 residues. V lost 0 bases, J lost 6 bases, and 6 bases stayed unmatched. Per germline, CDR1 MNHEY and CDR2 SVGAGI. The CDR3 region is CASSYSYPGGAGELFF. The CDR3 coding sequence is TGTGCCAGCAGTTACTCGTATCCGGGGGGGGCCGGGGAGCTGTTTTTT.

This clone came up a few times. The chain joins TRBV6-6 to TRBJ2-1, with 8 bases lining up with TRBD1. The CDR3 totals 14 residues. Germline trimming cut 4 bases from V and 4 bases from J; bases unmatched to any gene: 3. Germline assignment: CDR1 MNHNY and CDR2 SVGAGI (reference sequence). The CDR3 DNA follows: TGTGCCAGCAGTTGGCAGGGGGCTTACAATGAGCAGTTCTTC. The encoded protein is CASSWQGAYNEQFF.

The chain couples TRBV5-6 to TRBJ2-2; weak D call: TRBD1 (6 bases). The V end was cut by 0 bases, the J end by 6 bases, with 18 bases between. Germline V CDR1 and CDR2: SGHDT, YYEEEE. The CDR3 runs 17 residues. The CDR3 protein is CASSLEQGKFFAGELFF. CDR3 coding DNA: TGTGCCAGCAGCTTGGAACAGGGTAAATTCTTTGCCGGGGAGCTGTTTTTT.

The J gene is TRBJ2-7, the V gene TRBV6-1; TRBD2 matches at 12 bases. The germline V gene has CDR1 MNHNS and CDR2 SASEGT. Unmatched junction bases numbered 3, after V lost 6 bases and J lost 0 bases. The CDR3 extends over 15 amino acids. Here the CDR3 reads CASRQTSGSSYEQYF. CDR3 nucleotide sequence: TGTGCCAGCAGGCAGACTAGCGGGAGCTCCTACGAGCAGTACTTC.

The chain uses TRBV6-1 and TRBJ1-6; D may be TRBD1 (5 bases). CDR3 length: 15 amino acids. The V gene lost 5 bases and the J gene lost 7 bases, with 15 bases spanning the gap. The germline V gene encodes CDR1 MNHNS and CDR2 SASEGT. The CDR3, as DNA: TGTGCCAGCAGTTGGGATCCACGGGGGAATTCACCCCTCCACTTT. Protein product: CASSWDPRGNSPLHF.

The table lists this clone with a few counts. The chain employs TRBV25-1 and TRBJ2-1; 7 positions agree with TRBD2. Trimming took 1 base from V and 6 from J; bases not matched to a gene: 6. The CDR3 sequence is 15 residues long. Germline loops: CDR1 MGHDK, CDR2 SYGVNS. This CDR3 is CASSEFAGEGNEQFF. DNA for the CDR3: TGTGCCAGCAGTGAATTCGCGGGAGAGGGCAATGAGCAGTTCTTC. The full variable domain, in which reference TRBV25-1 and TRBJ2-1 provide the parts outside the CDR3, is EADIYQTPRYLVIGTGKKITLECSQTMGHDKMYWYQQDPGMELHLIHYSYGVNSTEKGDLSSESTVSRIRTEHFPLTLESARPSHTSQYLCASSEFAGEGNEQFFGPGTRLTVL.

This rearrangement joins TRBV5-1 to TRBJ2-7, with D uncertain. V was pared by 0 bases and J by 2 bases, with 6 bases between. The CDR3 spans 13 residues. Germline V gene sequence: CDR1 SGHRS, CDR2 YFSETQ. The CDR3: CASSLGDTYEQYF. The CDR3 DNA is TGCGCCAGCAGCTTGGGCGACACCTACGAGCAGTACTTC.

The V gene is TRBV7-3, the J gene TRBJ2-2, with 10 bases fitting TRBD2. Germline assignment: CDR1 SGHTA and CDR2 FQGTGA. The CDR3 has 20 residues. Germline trimming cut 5 bases from V and 5 bases from J; bases unmatched to any gene: 20. The CDR3 DNA follows: TGTGCCAGCAGCCGAATTAGCCAGAGACTAGCGGGCGGGACGACCGGGGAGCTGTTTTTT. This translates into CASSRISQRLAGGTTGELFF.